A single sample is the source of the 10 T cell receptor beta chains below, sequenced in a study of T-cell reconstitution after alpha-beta-depleted transplantation in children. Researchers prepared the TCRbeta library using unique molecular identifiers, the study reports. From the PCR reads, TCRdb called clonotypes with MiXCR, one entry per CDR3 protein. The table shows a few hundred thousand distinct CDR3 sequences, with about a quarter occurring only once. This specimen was PBMCs, taken before TCRalphabeta/CD19-depleted stem cell transplant. The receptors shown here come from a boy younger than two with Wiskott-Aldrich syndrome, due to receive a stem cell transplant.

The V gene is TRBV5-1, the J gene TRBJ1-1; no reliable D call. Deletions cut 4 bases from V and 5 bases from J, with 15 bases between. CDR1 SGHRS and CDR2 YFSETQ come from the germline V gene. CDR3 length equals 14 residues. CDR3 loop: CASSPGRSLTEAFF. Written as DNA, the CDR3 is TGCGCCAGCAGCCCAGGACGGTCCCTAACTGAAGCTTTCTTT.

V is TRBV5-5 and J is TRBJ2-3, with a weak D call TRBD1 (5 bases). Trimming removed 1 base at V and 4 bases at J, with 10 bases between. The CDR3 runs to 14 residues. CDR1 SGHKS and CDR2 YYEKEE come from the germline V gene (reference sequence). The CDR3 DNA follows: TGTGCCAGCAGCTTGCCAAAAGGGGCAGATACGCAGTATTTT. Protein product: CASSLPKGADTQYF.

This clonotype appeared a few times. The V call is TRBV11-2, the J call TRBJ2-1; 9 nucleotides align to TRBD2. The CDR3 is made up of 16 amino acids. The V segment lost 1 base and the J segment 3 bases; nucleotides outside the gene matches: 4. The germline gives CDR1 SGHAT, CDR2 FQNNGV. CDR3 region: CASSLGVSGSYNEQFF. Here the CDR3 DNA reads TGTGCCAGCAGCTTAGGGGTTAGCGGGAGCTACAATGAGCAGTTCTTC.

This clonotype came up a few times. The chain couples TRBV5-1 to TRBJ1-5, with D perhaps matching TRBD1 (5 bases). V lost 0 bases and J lost 6, with 10 bases in between. The CDR3 loop spans 14 amino acids. Germline values: CDR1 SGHRS, CDR2 YFSETQ. The CDR3 nucleotides are TGCGCCAGCAGCTTGGGTGGGGACGCTCAGCCCCAGCATTTT. This translates into CASSLGGDAQPQHF.

This chain uses TRBV7-2 with TRBJ2-5; 7 bases align to TRBD1. The V gene end was trimmed by 5 bases and the J gene end by 1 base; junction bases not matched to a gene: 10. CDR1 and CDR2 (germline): SGHTA, FQGNSA. The CDR3 length is 16 residues. The CDR3 region is CASSRRQGVGQETQYF. CDR3 DNA: TGTGCCAGCAGCCGAAGACAGGGTGTCGGCCAAGAGACCCAGTACTTC.

This chain connects TRBV12-3 or TRBV12-4 to TRBJ2-3; D is ambiguous. Trimming pared 3 bases from V and 3 bases from J, leaving 13 bases between. This CDR3 comprises 15 residues. The CDR3 DNA sequence: TGTGCCAGCAGTTTTGACGGTTTAGGTACAGATACGCAGTATTTT. It encodes CASSFDGLGTDTQYF.

This clonotype was found a few times. This chain uses TRBV25-1 with TRBJ1-5; TRBD1 matches at 8 bases. In germline, CDR1 is MGHDK, CDR2 SYGVNS. Trimming cost V 4 bases and J 2 bases; bases outside gene matches: 1. The CDR3 extends over 14 amino acids. CDR3 bases: TGTGCCAGCAGTGCGACAGGGGGCAATCAGCCCCAGCATTTT. This encodes CASSATGGNQPQHF.

This chain uses TRBV27 with TRBJ2-7, with D maybe TRBD1 (6 bases). The ends were cut back, 4 bases at V and 0 bases at J, with 13 bases in the middle. Germline values: CDR1 MNHEY, CDR2 SMNVEV (reference sequence). The CDR3 is 15 residues long. CDR3 bases: TGTGCCAGCAGTTGGGACACCACAAACTCCTACGAGCAGTACTTC. It translates to CASSWDTTNSYEQYF.

This clonotype was observed a few times. This chain uses TRBV5-1 with TRBJ2-7; D might be TRBD1 or TRBD2, each matching 5 bases. Germline lookup yields CDR1 SGHRS and CDR2 YFSETQ. The CDR3 loop spans 14 amino acids. Trimming took off 3 bases at V and 3 bases at J, with 13 bases between the two ends. Written as DNA, the CDR3 is TGCGCCAGCAGCTCGGGACGCGCAGGCTACGAGCAGTACTTC. Its protein product is CASSSGRAGYEQYF.

This clonotype was picked up many times. The chain couples TRBV7-9 to TRBJ1-1; TRBD1 matches at 7 bases. This CDR3 is 12 amino acids long. Germline loops: CDR1 SEHNR, CDR2 FQNEAQ (reference sequence). Trimming at V came to 8 bases and at J to 3 bases, leaving 3 bases not matched to a gene. The CDR3 region has the DNA TGTGCCAGCCGGGACAGATACACTGAAGCTTTCTTT. It specifies CASRDRYTEAFF.